Listed here are 10 T cell receptor beta chains from one sample, sequenced in a study of shared clonotypes between healthy human individuals. Naive CD8 cells lacked CD45RO and underwent positive selection for CCR7, leaving out terminally differentiated effector memory CD45RA+ cells. This table comes from immunoSEQ multiplex PCR, and its TCRdb copy is limited to in-frame clones, with some not included. Among just over 2,000,000 clones, 85% to 95% were seen once, and the ten largest hold 0.9% to 1.4%. The sample comprised naive CD8+ T cells sorted from blood. These receptors all stem from a man between 18 and 35 years old in good health.

This clone was observed once. The V and J genes are TRBV6-5 and TRBJ2-1, with D tentatively TRBD1 or TRBD2 (5 bases each). Trimming took off 7 bases at V and 3 bases at J, with 10 bases between the two ends. Per germline, CDR1 MNHEY and CDR2 SVGAGI. This CDR3 contains 13 residues. CDR3 protein: CASNGAGYNEQFF. The DNA for the CDR3 is TGTGCCAGCAACGGGGCGGGCTACAATGAGCAGTTCTTC.

To note about this clone: The junction differs from germline at one of its ends, possibly a read error. This chain uses TRBV6-1 with TRBJ2-5, with 10 bases matching TRBD2. Near its end, the DNA agrees better with TRBJ2-7, so the J call may be wrong. The CDR3 sequence is 15 residues long. Per germline, CDR1 MNHNS and CDR2 SASEGT. CDR3 in DNA: TGTGCCAGCGGTGAGGTTGGACTAGCGGTCTACGAGCAGTACTTC. Protein sequence: CASGEVGLAVYEQYF.

The chain couples TRBV2 to TRBJ2-7, with D perhaps being TRBD1 or TRBD2 (5 bases each). V was shortened by 7 bases and J by 2 bases, with 12 bases between the two germline ends. CDR1 and CDR2 from the germline V gene are SNHLY and FYNNEI. The CDR3 spans 13 residues. As DNA, the CDR3 is TGTGCCAGCATCTTACTAGGGGCCTACGAGCAGTACTTC. It codes for CASILLGAYEQYF.

V is TRBV7-2 and J is TRBJ2-7; weak D call: TRBD2 (6 bases). With 7 bases removed from V and 2 bases from J, the gap between germline ends came to 18 bases. The length of the CDR3 is 15 residues. CDR1 SGHTA and CDR2 FQGNSA come from the germline V gene. CDR3 sequence reads: CASTVQAGTTYEQYF. The CDR3, as DNA: TGTGCCAGCACCGTTCAAGCGGGTACTACCTACGAGCAGTACTTC.

The chain carries TRBV5-4 and TRBJ2-3; TRBD2 agrees at 12 bases. J was trimmed by 7 bases and V by 4 bases; bases with no gene match: 10. CDR1 and CDR2 from the germline V gene are SGHNT and YYREEE (reference sequence). The CDR3 has 16 amino acids. The CDR3 region is CASSQWTSGELYTQYF. CDR3 DNA: TGTGCCAGCAGCCAATGGACTAGCGGGGAGTTGTATACGCAGTATTTT.

The chain recombines TRBV7-9 with TRBJ1-1, with D possibly matching TRBD1 (5 bases). CDR1 and CDR2 from the germline V gene are SEHNR and FQNEAQ (reference sequence). The CDR3 has 13 residues. The V end lost 5 bases, the J end lost 11 bases, and 18 bases lay between the germline ends. This CDR3 reads CASSGRDAVGAFF. For the CDR3, the DNA is TGTGCCAGCAGCGGGCGGGACGCAGTAGGGGCTTTCTTT.

The V call is TRBV19, the J call TRBJ1-5; D is ambiguous. CDR1 is LNHDA, CDR2 SQIVND, per germline (reference sequence). V was cut by 3 bases and J by 6 bases, with 9 bases left in between. The CDR3 contains 13 residues. The CDR3 DNA reads as TGTGCCAGTAGTATCTCCCCCGTTCAGCCCCAGCATTTT. Its protein is CASSISPVQPQHF.

The chain uses TRBV7-9 and TRBJ1-5; maybe TRBD1 (6 bases). Germline V gene data show CDR1 as SEHNR and CDR2 as FQNEAQ (reference sequence). The CDR3 runs 17 residues. Trimming stripped 1 base from V and 4 bases from J, with 17 bases between. CDR3: CASSLGRDRDKNQPQHF. CDR3 DNA: TGTGCCAGCAGCTTAGGACGTGACCGGGACAAAAATCAGCCCCAGCATTTT.

This chain connects TRBV13 to TRBJ2-3, with TRBD1 matching over 8 bases. CDR3 size: 13 residues. With V trimmed by 5 bases and J by 4 bases, 2 bases remained unmatched. The germline CDR1 and CDR2 sequences are PRHDT and FYEKMQ (reference sequence). The CDR3: CASSGQGSDTQYF. The CDR3, as DNA: TGTGCCAGCAGCGGACAGGGATCAGATACGCAGTATTTT.

This clone was counted once. The J gene is TRBJ1-4, the V gene TRBV6-6; 8 bases are shared with TRBD1. CDR3 size: 14 residues. Losses at the gene ends were 6 bases for V and 4 bases for J; bases not matched to a gene: 4. The germline CDR1 and CDR2 sequences are MNHNY and SVGAGI (reference sequence). CDR3 region: CASSTGGSNEKLFF. CDR3 sequence (DNA): TGTGCCAGCAGCACAGGGGGGAGTAATGAAAAACTGTTTTTT.